This T cell receptor beta chain derives from a study of shared clonotypes between healthy human individuals. Across the whole study: A donor's plate count was three for CD4 naive and three for CD4 memory; CD8 naive had two and CD8 memory one.

V lost 7 bases to trimming and J lost 7 bases, with 22 bases between them. From germline, CDR1 is SEHNR and CDR2 FQNEAQ (reference sequence). This CDR3 contains 15 residues. Each replicate PCR on the sorted subsets used about 220 ng DNA (around 30,000 T cell genomes). Assay: immunoSEQ multiplex PCR; the TCRdb copy retains only in-frame clones and omits some. The sample lists hundreds of thousands of clones, 80% to 95% occurring once. Selected positively for CCR7 and CD45RO-negative, naive CD8 cells excluded terminally differentiated effector memory CD45RA+ cells. With respect to this clone: Antigen: not known.

Study-level points and caveats: On the whole, naive subsets had larger estimated richness than memory subsets had.

The sequence was collected from a man aged 30 to 45 in good health. The sample was naive CD8+ T cells sorted from blood. The V gene is TRBV7-9, the J gene TRBJ1-2; D unresolved. The CDR3 loop is CASIKIPGSAGGYTF. The CDR3 DNA is TGTGCCAGCATCAAAATACCCGGGTCGGCCGGTGGCTACACCTTC.